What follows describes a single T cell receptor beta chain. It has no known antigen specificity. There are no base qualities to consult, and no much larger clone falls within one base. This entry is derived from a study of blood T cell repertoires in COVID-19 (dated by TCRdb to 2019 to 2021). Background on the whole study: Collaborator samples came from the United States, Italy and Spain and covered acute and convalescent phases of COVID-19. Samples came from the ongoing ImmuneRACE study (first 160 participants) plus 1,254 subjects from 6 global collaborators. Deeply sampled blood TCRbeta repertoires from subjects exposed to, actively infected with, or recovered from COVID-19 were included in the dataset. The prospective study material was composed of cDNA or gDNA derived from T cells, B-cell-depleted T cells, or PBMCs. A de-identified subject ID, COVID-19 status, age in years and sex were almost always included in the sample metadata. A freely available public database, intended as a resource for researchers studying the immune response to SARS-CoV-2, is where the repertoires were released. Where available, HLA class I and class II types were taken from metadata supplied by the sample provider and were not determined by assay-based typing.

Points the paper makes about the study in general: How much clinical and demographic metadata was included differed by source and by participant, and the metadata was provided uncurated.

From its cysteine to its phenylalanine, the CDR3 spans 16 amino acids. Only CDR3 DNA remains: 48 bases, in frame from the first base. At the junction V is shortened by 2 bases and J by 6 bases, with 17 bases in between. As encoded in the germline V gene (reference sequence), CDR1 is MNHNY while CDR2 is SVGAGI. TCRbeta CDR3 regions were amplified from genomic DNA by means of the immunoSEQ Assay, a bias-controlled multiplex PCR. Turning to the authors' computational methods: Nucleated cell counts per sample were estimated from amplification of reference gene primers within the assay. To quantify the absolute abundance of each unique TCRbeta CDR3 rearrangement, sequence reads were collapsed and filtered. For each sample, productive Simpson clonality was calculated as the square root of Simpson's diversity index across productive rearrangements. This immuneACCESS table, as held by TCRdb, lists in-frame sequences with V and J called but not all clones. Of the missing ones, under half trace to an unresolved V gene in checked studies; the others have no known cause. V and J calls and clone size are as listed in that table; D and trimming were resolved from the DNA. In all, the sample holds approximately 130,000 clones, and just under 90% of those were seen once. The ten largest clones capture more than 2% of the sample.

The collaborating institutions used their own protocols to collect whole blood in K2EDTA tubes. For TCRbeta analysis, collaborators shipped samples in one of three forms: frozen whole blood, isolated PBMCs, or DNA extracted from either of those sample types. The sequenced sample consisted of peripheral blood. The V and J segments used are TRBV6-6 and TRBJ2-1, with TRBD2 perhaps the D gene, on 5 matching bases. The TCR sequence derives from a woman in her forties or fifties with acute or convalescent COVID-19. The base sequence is TGTGCCAGCAGTTACGGTCTCGGCGGGTCTCGCAATGAGCAGTTCTTC. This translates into CASSYGLGGSRNEQFF.